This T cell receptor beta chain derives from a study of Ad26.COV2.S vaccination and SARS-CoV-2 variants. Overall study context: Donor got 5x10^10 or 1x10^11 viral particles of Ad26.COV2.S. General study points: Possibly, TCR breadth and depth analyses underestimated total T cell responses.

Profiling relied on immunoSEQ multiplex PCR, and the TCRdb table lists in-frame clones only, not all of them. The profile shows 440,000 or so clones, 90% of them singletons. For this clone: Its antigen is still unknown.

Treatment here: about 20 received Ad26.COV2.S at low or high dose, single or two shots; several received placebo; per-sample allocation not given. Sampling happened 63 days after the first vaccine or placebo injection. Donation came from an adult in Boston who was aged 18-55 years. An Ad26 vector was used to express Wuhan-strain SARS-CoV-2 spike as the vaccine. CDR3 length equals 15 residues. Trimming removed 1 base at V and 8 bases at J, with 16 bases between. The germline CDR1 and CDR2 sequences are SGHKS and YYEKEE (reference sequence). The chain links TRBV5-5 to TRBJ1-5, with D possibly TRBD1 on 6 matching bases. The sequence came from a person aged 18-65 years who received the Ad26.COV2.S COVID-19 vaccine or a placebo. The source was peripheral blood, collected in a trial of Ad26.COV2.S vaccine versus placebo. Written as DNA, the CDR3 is TGTGCCAGCAGCTTGATTTTTGGGGGCCGGGAGCCCCAGCATTTT. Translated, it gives CASSLIFGGREPQHF.